Reported below is one T cell receptor beta chain. What it binds is unknown. This entry comes from a study of blood T cells in healthy people across ages. The CDR3 loop spans 12 amino acids. Per germline, CDR1 LGHDT and CDR2 YNNKEL (reference sequence). V was pared by 5 bases and J by 3 bases, with 6 bases between. Study-level results: Naive CD4+ cell counts and diversity both ran higher in long-lived than in aged donors. The unsorted PBMCs prevented any conclusive comparison of naive versus antigen-experienced cells.

Through a sample-barcoded 5' primer and a J-beta primer mix, a second PCR was run for about 6 to 11 cycles. TCRdb itself ran the 5' RACE reads through MiXCR, one entry per CDR3 protein. This table has 550,000 to 750,000 distinct CDR3 sequences, roughly 21% appearing once. The chain links TRBV3-1 to TRBJ2-3; D not certain. Sequenced sample: blood. This sequence was found in a man in his 70s in good health. The CDR3 DNA sequence: TGTGCCAGCAGCTACAAAACAGATACGCAGTATTTT. As protein: CASSYKTDTQYF.